The sequence of this T cell receptor beta chain was determined in a study of T cell repertoires in cytomegalovirus infection. Each CDR3 protein is one row after TCRdb ran MiXCR on the reads. The repertoire holds fewer than 1,000,000 distinct CDR3 sequences, with approximately 30% as singletons. The CDR3 is made up of 14 amino acids. With 1 base removed from V and 3 bases from J, the gap between germline ends came to 9 bases. About this clonotype: Its antigen is unidentified.

The sequencing here drew on cultured CD8+ T cells from PBMCs, taken from culture after CMV antigen stimulation. This chain links TRBV12-3 or TRBV12-4 with TRBJ1-1, with D unresolved. This clonotype originated in a human donor in good health (CMV status not recorded). Some clones in this sample may be carry-over from other donors' samples. CDR3 sequence reads: CASSLVRSDTEAFF. CDR3 nucleotide sequence: TGTGCCAGCAGTTTAGTCCGGTCAGACACTGAAGCTTTCTTT.